This T cell receptor beta chain was identified in a study of OX40 agonist ivuxolimab in advanced cancers. Study in general: Patients received ivuxolimab, an agonistic anti-OX40 (CD134) antibody. Past anti-PD-1, anti-PD-L1 or anti-CTLA-4 therapy was accepted, and 40% had received some.

The study, taken as a whole, reports: Clonal expansion in partial responders at 0.1-3.0 mg/kg ranked among the lowest.

Concerning this clone itself: Its antigen is not known. The same CDR3 is also encoded by other DNA sequences in this sample.

Sequencing used immunoSEQ multiplex PCR; TCRdb keeps in-frame clones, though not all of them. Altogether some 96,000 clones are present, 70% to 90% being singletons, with the ten largest covering around 0.16%. If patients had autoimmune disease history or systemic immunosuppression, they were excluded. The germline CDR1 and CDR2 sequences are SGHRS and YFSETQ. The length of the CDR3 is 14 residues. The V and J ends lost 0 bases and 5 bases respectively, with 11 bases between them. Specimen: CD4+ or CD8+ T cells sorted from blood, collected in a trial of the OX40 agonist ivuxolimab. The clonotype was recovered from an adult with an advanced solid tumor such as melanoma, head and neck, liver or kidney cancer. The chain combines TRBV5-1 with TRBJ1-1; D remains ambiguous. The CDR3 nucleotides read TGCGCCAGCAGCTTGGCCGGAGGGCCGACTGAAGCTTTCTTT. Translating gives CASSLAGGPTEAFF. Variable domain in full (rest from reference TRBV5-1 and TRBJ1-1): KAGVTQTPRYLIKTRGQQVTLSCSPISGHRSVSWYQQTPGQGLQFLFEYFSETQRNKGNFPGRFSGRQFSNSRSEMNVSTLELGDSALYLCASSLAGGPTEAFFGQGTRLTVV.